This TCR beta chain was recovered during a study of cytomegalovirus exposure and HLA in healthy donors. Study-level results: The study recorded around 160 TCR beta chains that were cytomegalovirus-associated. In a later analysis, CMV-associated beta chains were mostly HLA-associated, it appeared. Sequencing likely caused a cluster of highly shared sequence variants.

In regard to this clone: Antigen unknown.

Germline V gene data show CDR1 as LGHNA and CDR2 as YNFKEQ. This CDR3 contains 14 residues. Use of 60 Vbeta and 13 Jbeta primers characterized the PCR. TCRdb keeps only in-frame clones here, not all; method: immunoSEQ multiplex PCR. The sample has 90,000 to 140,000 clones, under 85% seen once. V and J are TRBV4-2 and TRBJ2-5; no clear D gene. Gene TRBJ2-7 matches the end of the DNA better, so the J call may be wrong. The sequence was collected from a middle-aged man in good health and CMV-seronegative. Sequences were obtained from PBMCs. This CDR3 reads CASSPLGASYEQYF. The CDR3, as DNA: TGTGCCAGCAGCCCGCTAGGAGCAAGCTACGAGCAGTACTTC.